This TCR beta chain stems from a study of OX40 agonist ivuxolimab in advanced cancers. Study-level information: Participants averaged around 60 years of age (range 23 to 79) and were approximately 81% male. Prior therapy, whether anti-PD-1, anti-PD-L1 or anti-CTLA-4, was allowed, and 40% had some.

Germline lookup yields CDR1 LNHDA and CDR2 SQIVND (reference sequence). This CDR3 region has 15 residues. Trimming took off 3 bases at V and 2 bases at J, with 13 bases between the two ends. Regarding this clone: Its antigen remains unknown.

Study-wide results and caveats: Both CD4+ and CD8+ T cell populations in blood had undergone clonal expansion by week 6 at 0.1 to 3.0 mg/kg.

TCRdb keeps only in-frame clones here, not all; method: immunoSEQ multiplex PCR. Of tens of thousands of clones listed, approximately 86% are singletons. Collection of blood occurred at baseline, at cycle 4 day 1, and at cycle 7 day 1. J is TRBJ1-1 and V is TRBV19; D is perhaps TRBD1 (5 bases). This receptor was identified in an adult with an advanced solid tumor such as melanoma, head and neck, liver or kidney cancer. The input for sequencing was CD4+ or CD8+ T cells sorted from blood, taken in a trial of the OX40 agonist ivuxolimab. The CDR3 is CASSIGGAPNTEAFF. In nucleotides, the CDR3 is TGTGCCAGTAGTATTGGAGGGGCCCCAAACACTGAAGCTTTCTTT.